This record concerns one T cell receptor beta chain sequence. TCRdb's table, derived via immunoSEQ multiplex PCR, lists solely in-frame clones and lacks some. The sample lists nearly 25,000 clones, 72% seen once, with approximately 30% in the top ten. CDR3 length: 14 amino acids. Trimming removed 5 bases at V and 2 bases at J, with 13 bases between. CDR1 and CDR2 from the germline V gene are SEHNR and FQNEAQ (reference sequence). This record comes from a study of PD-1 blockade in classical Hodgkin lymphoma. Time point reported: cycle 4 day 1 (C4D1), after five to seven weeks of nivolumab. No patient escaped relapse after autologous stem cell transplantation, and brentuximab vedotin exposure varied.

This TCR came from a human donor with classical Hodgkin lymphoma. Sequenced material: peripheral blood mononuclear cells (PBMCs), taken before the fourth cycle of nivolumab. V gene TRBV7-9 combines with J gene TRBJ2-7; possible D gene TRBD1, 5 bases. CDR3 DNA sequence: TGTGCCAGCAGCCCCGACAGATTTACCTACGAGCAGTACTTC. It specifies CASSPDRFTYEQYF.